Below, 27 T cell receptor beta chains from the same sample are listed, as sequenced in a study of tumor and adjacent non-tumor tissue in lung cancer. This sample's RNA came from whole unsorted tissue. Distant lung tissue was collected more than 3 cm away from the tumor edge. Three rounds of nested PCR, following a modified ARM-PCR protocol, produced the TCRbeta library. TCRdb re-called the multiplex PCR reads with MiXCR, one entry per CDR3 protein. The sample includes roughly 90,000 distinct CDR3 sequences, more than 75% seen only once; the top ten take just over 20%. Sequenced input: distant non-tumor lung tissue. The receptors here all came from a woman aged 45-59 years with non-small cell lung cancer.

With regard to this clonotype: Since the CDR3 does not end with the conserved phenylalanine or tryptophan, this likely comes from a read error. The chain employs TRBV29-1 and TRBJ2-7, with 9 bases that match TRBD2. CDR1 SQVTM and CDR2 ANQGSEA come from the germline V gene. The CDR3 is 13 amino acids. CDR3 DNA: TGTAGCGTCTCTAGCGGGATCTTTGCCGAGCAGTACTTA. Its protein is CSVSSGIFAEQYL.

Of note for this clonotype: An end of the junction does not agree with germline; a read error may underlie this. The chain links TRBV4-2 to TRBJ1-5; the D is unclear. CDR1 and CDR2 from the germline V gene are LGHNA and YNFKEQ. CDR3 length: 15 residues. This CDR3 reads CASSQDLISNQRQDF. The CDR3 DNA sequence: TGTGCCAGCAGCCAAGACCTCATTAGCAATCAGCGCCAGGATTTT.

This chain links TRBV11-1 with TRBJ2-7; D is unclear. Looked up from germline, CDR1 is SGHAT and CDR2 is FQDESV (reference sequence). V was cut by 5 bases and J by 9 bases, with 14 bases left in between. The CDR3 covers 12 residues. The CDR3 sequence is CASSGNSSGQYF. CDR3 coding DNA: TGTGCCAGCAGCGGCAATAGTTCCGGGCAGTACTTC.

The chain couples TRBV6-1 to TRBJ1-4, with D maybe TRBD1 (6 bases). Germline V gene lookup returns CDR1 MNHNS and CDR2 SASEGT. The CDR3 extends over 17 amino acids. V was pared by 3 bases and J by 5 bases, with 19 bases between. The CDR3 spells CASSDHLGWTDNEKLFF. The CDR3 region has the DNA TGTGCCAGCAGTGACCACCTCGGCTGGACAGACAATGAAAAACTGTTTTTT.

Note on this clonotype: The conserved closing phenylalanine or tryptophan is absent in this CDR3, likely reflecting a read error. The chain uses TRBV7-9 and TRBJ2-7; no clear D gene. This CDR3 has 12 residues. In germline, CDR1 is SEHNR, CDR2 FQNEAQ (reference sequence). The CDR3 sequence is CANSPPAVEQYS. In DNA, the CDR3 is TGTGCCAACAGCCCCCCGGCGGTCGAGCAGTACTCC.

Comments on this clonotype: The junction and the germline gene differ at one end; a read error may be behind it. The genes are TRBV20-1 and TRBJ1-5; D unresolved. The CDR3 spans 14 residues. Germline V gene data show CDR1 as DFQATT and CDR2 as SNEGSKA (reference sequence). The CDR3 region is CTANSGDRNQPQHF. The CDR3 nucleotides read TGCACTGCTAATTCCGGTGACCGCAATCAGCCCCAGCATTTT.

With respect to this clonotype: An end of the junction differs from the germline gene, which may be a read error. V usage is TRBV12-5 and J usage is TRBJ2-2, with a possible D match to TRBD2 (6 bases). The CDR3 length is 17 residues. Germline V CDR1 and CDR2: LGHNT, FRNRAP. CDR3 sequence reads: CANGTARSGDPTGELFF. CDR3 coding DNA: TGTGCTAATGGTACGGCTCGTAGCGGAGACCCCACCGGGGAGCTGTTTTTT.

Only one count was recorded for this clonotype. The chain has TRBV20-1 and TRBJ2-7, with unresolved D. The CDR3 loop spans 13 amino acids. Looked up from germline, CDR1 is DFQATT and CDR2 is SNEGSKA (reference sequence). V was shortened by 1 base and J by 8 bases, with 15 bases between the two germline ends. The CDR3 spells CSARGAWRYKQYF. The CDR3 DNA reads TGCAGTGCTAGAGGCGCCTGGAGATACAAGCAGTACTTC.

As regards this clonotype: Because the CDR3 is missing its conserved closing phenylalanine or tryptophan, this is likely a read error. The V gene is TRBV10-3, the J gene TRBJ2-5; 9 nucleotides agree with TRBD2. The CDR3 contains 13 residues. V was pared by 10 bases and J by 5 bases, with 8 bases of the junction left unmatched. Germline values: CDR1 ENHRY, CDR2 SYGVKD. The CDR3: CATMRGRVETQYL. Here the CDR3 DNA reads TGTGCCACCATGCGCGGGAGGGTGGAGACCCAGTACCTC.

Concerning this clonotype itself: As the CDR3 is not closed by the conserved phenylalanine or tryptophan, this likely results from a read error. The limits of the CDR3 on the DNA are not certain, so only TCRdb's listed CDR3 is given. This chain connects TRBV6-2 or TRBV6-3 to TRBJ2-7; TRBD2, as called in the table, went unchecked against the DNA. CDR1 is MNHEY, CDR2 SVGEGT, per germline. The CDR3 is 14 amino acids in total, end residues counted. The CDR3 reads CASSSAGDSYERYL.

Details on this clonotype: The final CDR3 position lacks the conserved phenylalanine or tryptophan, pointing to a likely read error. The V call is TRBV28, the J call TRBJ1-1; TRBD1 aligns across 9 bases. The V segment lost 8 bases and the J segment 5 bases; nucleotides outside the gene matches: 12. This CDR3 is 15 amino acids long. The V gene's germline CDR1 is MDHEN and CDR2 SYDVKM. DNA of the CDR3: TGTGCCAGCGCGACTGAAGGGACAGGGTTAACTGAAGCTTTCCTT. It specifies CASATEGTGLTEAFL.

This clonotype was detected once. The chain carries TRBV4-1 and TRBJ2-5; TRBD1 matches at 7 bases. Germline CDR1 MGHRA, CDR2 YSYEKL. The ends lost 4 bases at V and 14 bases at J; junction bases unmatched: 31. The CDR3 runs to 19 residues. The CDR3 region has the DNA TGCGCCAGCAGCCGGCGCTGGGACAGAGGATGGTCGATCCCAGAGACTCAATACTTC. Its translation: CASSRRWDRGWSIPETQYF.

About this clonotype itself: Compared with germline, one end of the junction differs, possibly owing to a read error. This sequence joins TRBV4-1 and TRBJ2-1; 7 nucleotides agree with TRBD2. CDR3 length equals 18 residues. CDR1 is MGHRA and CDR2 is YSYEKL in the germline V gene. Here the CDR3 reads CASSQEGRGGEGYNEHFF. The CDR3, as DNA: TGCGCCAGCAGCCAGGAAGGCCGTGGGGGGGAGGGATACAATGAGCACTTCTTC.

About this clonotype itself: The junction departs from germline at one end; a sequencing error may be responsible. The V and J genes are TRBV12-3 or TRBV12-4 and TRBJ2-5; 11 nucleotides agree with TRBD2. This CDR3 spans 17 amino acids. The CDR3 region is CVSSLFSWTSGFKTQYF. In DNA, the CDR3 is TGTGTCAGCAGTTTATTTTCCTGGACTAGCGGGTTTAAGACCCAGTACTTC.

On this clonotype: Lacking the conserved final phenylalanine or tryptophan, this CDR3 likely reflects a read error. It is unclear where the CDR3 begins or ends on the DNA, so no DNA is shown, and the CDR3 is as TCRdb lists it. This sequence joins TRBV11-2 and TRBJ2-5; TRBD2 is taken as the D call from the table, unchecked against the DNA. Germline-derived CDR1 and CDR2 are SGHAT and FQNNGV. The CDR3 adds up to 16 amino acids, both ends counted. The CDR3 protein is CASSLDTSGNRETQNY.

Note on this clonotype: Mismatch with germline at one junction end may stem from a read error. The rearrangement links TRBV6-6 to TRBJ1-6, with TRBD1 as a possible D gene (6 bases). This CDR3 comprises 13 residues. Germline V gene data show CDR1 as MNHNY and CDR2 as SVGAGI (reference sequence). The CDR3 is CASSRDRISPLHF. The CDR3 bases are TGCGCCAGCAGTCGAGACAGGATTTCACCCCTCCACTTT.

V gene TRBV6-5 combines with J gene TRBJ2-2; D could derive from TRBD1 or TRBD2 (5 bases each). This CDR3 is built from 16 residues. Germline-derived CDR1 and CDR2 are MNHEY and SVGAGI. With 8 bases removed from V and 7 bases from J, the gap between germline ends came to 23 bases. CDR3 nucleotide sequence: TGTGCCAGCGGGGACCCCACAGATGGCGCTCACGGGGAGCTGTTTTTT. Its translation: CASGDPTDGAHGELFF.

This sequence joins TRBV28 and TRBJ2-7; maybe TRBD2 (6 bases). Trimming left V 6 bases short and J 7 bases short, with 19 bases between. The CDR3 is 14 residues long. CDR1 is MDHEN, CDR2 SYDVKM, per germline. The CDR3 DNA follows: TGTGCCAGCAGCCTCGGGAGTAGAGATCGAGAGCAGTACTTC. The encoded protein is CASSLGSRDREQYF. The full variable domain, in which reference TRBV28 and TRBJ2-7 provide the parts outside the CDR3, is DVKVTQSSRYLVKRTGEKVFLECVQDMDHENMFWYRQDPGLGLRLIYFSYDVKMKEKGDIPEGYSVSREKKERFSLILESASTNQTSMYLCASSLGSRDREQYFGPGTRLTVT.

The V gene is TRBV2, the J gene TRBJ2-5; D is ambiguous. CDR1 and CDR2 from the germline V gene are SNHLY and FYNNEI. The V end was cut by 7 bases, the J end by 4 bases, with 7 bases between. The CDR3 consists of 11 residues. The CDR3 protein is CASTARETQYF. CDR3 DNA sequence: TGTGCCAGCACAGCGCGAGAGACCCAGTACTTC.

This clonotype showed up just once. The chain couples TRBV28 to TRBJ1-2, with TRBD1 matching 7 bases. CDR1 MDHEN and CDR2 SYDVKM come from the germline V gene. The CDR3 consists of 17 residues. J gave up 2 bases and V 3 bases, and 12 bases lay outside the gene matches. The CDR3, as DNA: TGTGCCAGCAGTTTTTGGGCTATGCGGGACAGAAACTATGGCTACACCTTC. The encoded protein is CASSFWAMRDRNYGYTF.

Only one count was recorded for this clonotype. The junction shows a germline mismatch at one end, possibly a read error. The chain couples TRBV12-3 or TRBV12-4 to TRBJ2-5, with TRBD1 as a possible D gene (6 bases). The CDR3 spans 14 residues. In DNA form, the CDR3 reads TGTGCGAGCAGTTTTGTGGGGGCGGTGGAGACCCAGTACTTC. Its translation is CASSFVGAVETQYF.

The chain employs TRBV4-2 and TRBJ2-7; TRBD2 matches 10 bases. The CDR3 is made up of 14 amino acids. Germline V lookup: CDR1 LGHNA, CDR2 YNFKEQ. V shed 5 bases, J shed 9 bases, and the junction held 10 bases outside the gene matches. CDR3 amino acids: CASSSPAGGDVQYF. In DNA form, the CDR3 reads TGTGCCAGCAGCTCCCCAGCGGGGGGGGACGTGCAGTACTTC.

Concerning this clonotype itself: In this CDR3 the conserved last residue, phenylalanine or tryptophan, is missing, so a read error is likely. The genes are TRBV18 and TRBJ2-7, with 10 bases matching TRBD2. V lost 6 bases, J lost 1 base, and 3 bases stayed unmatched. Germline V gene data show CDR1 as KGHSH and CDR2 as LQKENI. This CDR3 is built from 14 residues. CDR3 region: CASSGTSASYEQYL. Here the CDR3 DNA reads TGTGCCAGCTCGGGGACTAGCGCATCCTACGAGCAGTACCTC.

As to this clonotype: Possible read error: a much larger clone is one base away. V is TRBV20-1 and J is TRBJ2-7, with D possibly being TRBD1 (5 bases). The CDR3 length is 16 residues. Germline V gene data show CDR1 as DFQATT and CDR2 as SNEGSKA (reference sequence). CDR3 nucleotide sequence: TGCAGTGCTAGAGATTTCTTGGCAGGGCAGTCCTACGAGCACTACTTC. As protein: CSARDFLAGQSYEHYF.

On this clonotype: Possible read error: a much larger clone is one base away. The V call is TRBV28, the J call TRBJ2-5; D is uncertain. This CDR3 spans 15 amino acids. V lost 11 bases to trimming and J lost 5 bases, with 24 bases between them. Germline V gene data show CDR1 as MDHEN and CDR2 as SYDVKM. The CDR3 here is CAGTPPLGFGETQYF. The CDR3 bases are TGTGCCGGCACCCCCCCCCTAGGATTTGGGGAGACCCAGTACTTC.

Worth noting for this clonotype: Its ends do not fully match the called genes, so a read error is possible. The gene calls are TRBV6-5 and TRBJ2-7; D gene ambiguous. The CDR3 is 14 residues long. The V gene's germline CDR1 is MNHEY and CDR2 SVGAGI. In nucleotides, the CDR3 is TGTGCTAGCAGTTACTCCCGGAAAGCCTACGAGCACTACTTC. Translated, it gives CASSYSRKAYEHYF.

In regard to this clonotype: A junction end diverges from the germline sequence, so it may reflect a read error. The V and J genes are TRBV5-1 and TRBJ2-1, with D perhaps being TRBD1 or TRBD2 (5 bases each). The CDR3 covers 16 residues. Germline V gives CDR1 SGHRS, CDR2 YFSETQ. CDR3 DNA sequence: TGCGCCAGCAGCGAGGCCGGGACGGCTGTCTACAATGAGCACTTCTTC. This gives the protein CASSEAGTAVYNEHFF.